The following is a TCR beta chain sequence with its context. Its antigen remains unidentified. These data belong to a study of blood T cells in healthy people across ages. Study in general: Template switching captured about one barcoded beta molecule per two T cells.

Through a sample-barcoded 5' primer and a J-beta primer mix, a second PCR was run for roughly 6 to 11 cycles. TCRdb re-called the 5' RACE reads through MiXCR, storing one row per CDR3 protein. The table includes about 680,000 distinct CDR3 sequences, roughly 49% detected once. General study results and limits: In older individuals, TCR beta diversity per million T cells was lower, falling roughly linearly with age. Because sorting was not performed, PBMCs prevented conclusive naive versus antigen-experienced comparison.

This CDR3 has 17 amino acids. The germline V gene encodes CDR1 DFQATT and CDR2 SNEGSKA (reference sequence). Trimming took 4 bases from V and 3 from J; bases not matched to a gene: 14. The sample was blood. The chain has TRBV20-1 and TRBJ1-2; 10 bases are shared with TRBD1. The receptor comes from a woman aged 60-70 years in good health. The DNA for the CDR3 is TGCAGTGCTACCTTGACATGGACAGGGGGAGCCGACTATGGCTACACCTTC. This codes for CSATLTWTGGADYGYTF.